This T cell receptor beta chain was recorded in a study of cytomegalovirus exposure and HLA in healthy donors. The donors gave bone marrow, and they were healthy. This CDR3 contains 14 residues. Germline V gene data show CDR1 as SNHLY and CDR2 as FYNNEI. Trimming left V 2 bases short and J 15 bases short, with 20 bases between. With 60 Vbeta and 13 Jbeta primers, the PCR was carried out. Sequencing used immunoSEQ multiplex PCR; TCRdb keeps in-frame clones, though not all of them. The data show 150,000 to 200,000 clones, with 80% to 90% seen just once and 4.9% held by the top ten. The TCR sequence derives from a woman between 18 and 29 years old in good health and CMV-seropositive. The sample comprised PBMCs. The chain is built from TRBV2 and TRBJ2-1, with D possibly TRBD1 on 5 matching bases. Here the CDR3 DNA reads TGTGCCAGCAGTGAAATAGGGGTTAGGCGGTTCCCGTTCTTC. Its translation: CASSEIGVRRFPFF.